This T cell receptor (beta chain) appears in the sequencing data of a study of response to subunit inactivated influenza vaccine. TCRdb called the RT-PCR reads again in MiXCR, with one record for every CDR3 protein. The sample includes hundreds of thousands of distinct CDR3 sequences, 7.6% of them seen just once. This clonotype was observed a handful of times. The CDR3 is 14 amino acids. Germline lookup yields CDR1 MNHEY and CDR2 SMNVEV (reference sequence). Trimming cost V 9 bases and J 0 bases, with 12 bases left between them. The sequence was obtained from a man between 50 and 70 years old who received an inactivated influenza vaccine. The sequencing used PBMCs from blood, collected approximately 25 months after vaccination. The J gene is TRBJ1-5, the V gene TRBV27; perhaps TRBD1 as D (5 bases). DNA for the CDR3: TGTGCCAGGGGAGGGGAGGATAGCAATCAGCCCCAGCATTTT. This encodes CARGGEDSNQPQHF.